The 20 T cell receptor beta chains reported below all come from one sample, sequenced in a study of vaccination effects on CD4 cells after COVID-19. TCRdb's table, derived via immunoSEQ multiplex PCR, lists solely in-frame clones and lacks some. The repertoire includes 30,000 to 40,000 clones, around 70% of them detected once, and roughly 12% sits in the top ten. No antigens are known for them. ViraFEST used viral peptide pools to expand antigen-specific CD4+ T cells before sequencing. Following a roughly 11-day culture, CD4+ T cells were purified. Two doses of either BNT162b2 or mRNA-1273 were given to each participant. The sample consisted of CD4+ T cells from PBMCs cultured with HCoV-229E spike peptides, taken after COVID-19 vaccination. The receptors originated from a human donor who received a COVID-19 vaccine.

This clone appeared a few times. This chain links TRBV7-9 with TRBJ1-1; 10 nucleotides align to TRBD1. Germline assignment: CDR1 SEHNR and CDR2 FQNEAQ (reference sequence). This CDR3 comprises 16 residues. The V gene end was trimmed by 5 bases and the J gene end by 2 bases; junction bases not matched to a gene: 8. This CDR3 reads CASSVGTGARNTEAFF. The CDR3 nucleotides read TGTGCCAGCAGCGTAGGGACAGGGGCCAGAAACACTGAAGCTTTCTTT.

The CDR3 DNA sequence: TGTGCCATCAGTGTTCGACCCTTCGAAGGCTACACCTTC. Amino acid sequence: CAISVRPFEGYTF. J is TRBJ1-2 and V is TRBV10-3; D call uncertain. Germline values: CDR1 ENHRY, CDR2 SYGVKD. The V end lost 4 bases, the J end lost 8 bases, and 14 bases lay between the germline ends. The CDR3 length is 13 residues.

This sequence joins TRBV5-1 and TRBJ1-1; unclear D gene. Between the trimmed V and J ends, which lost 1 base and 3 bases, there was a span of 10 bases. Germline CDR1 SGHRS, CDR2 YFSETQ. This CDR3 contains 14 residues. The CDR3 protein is CASSLLMVDTEAFF. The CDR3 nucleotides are TGCGCCAGCAGCTTGCTTATGGTCGACACTGAAGCTTTCTTT.

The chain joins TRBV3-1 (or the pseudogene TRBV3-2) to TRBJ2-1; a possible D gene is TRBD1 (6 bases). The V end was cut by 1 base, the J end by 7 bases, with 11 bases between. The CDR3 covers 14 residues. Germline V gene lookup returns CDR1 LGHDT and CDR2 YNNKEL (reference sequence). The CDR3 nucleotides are TGTGCCAGCAGCCAAGCCGACAGGTCGAATGAGCAGTTCTTC. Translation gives CASSQADRSNEQFF.

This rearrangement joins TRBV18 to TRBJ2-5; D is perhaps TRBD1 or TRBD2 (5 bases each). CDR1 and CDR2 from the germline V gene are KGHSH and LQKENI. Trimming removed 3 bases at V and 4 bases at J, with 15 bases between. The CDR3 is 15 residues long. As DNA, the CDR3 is TGTGCCAGCTCACCTGGGGATCAGGGACGAGAGACCCAGTACTTC. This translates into CASSPGDQGRETQYF.

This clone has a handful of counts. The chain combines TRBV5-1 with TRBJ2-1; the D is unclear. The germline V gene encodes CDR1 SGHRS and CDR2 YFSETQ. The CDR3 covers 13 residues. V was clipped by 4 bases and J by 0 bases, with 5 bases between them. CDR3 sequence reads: CASSPGSYNEQFF. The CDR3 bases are TGCGCCAGCAGCCCCGGCTCCTACAATGAGCAGTTCTTC.

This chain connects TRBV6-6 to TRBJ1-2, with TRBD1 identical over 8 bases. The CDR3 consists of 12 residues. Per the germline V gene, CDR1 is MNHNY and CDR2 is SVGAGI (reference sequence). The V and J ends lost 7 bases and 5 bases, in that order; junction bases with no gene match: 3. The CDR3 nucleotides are TGTGCCAGCACGGACAGGGTTTATGGCTACACCTTC. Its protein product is CASTDRVYGYTF.

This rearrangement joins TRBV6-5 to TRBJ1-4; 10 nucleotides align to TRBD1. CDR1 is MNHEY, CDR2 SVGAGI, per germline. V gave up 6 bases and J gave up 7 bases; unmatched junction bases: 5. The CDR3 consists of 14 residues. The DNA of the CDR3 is TGTGCCAGCAGGGGGACAGGGGTCCGTGAAAAACTGTTTTTT. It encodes CASRGTGVREKLFF.

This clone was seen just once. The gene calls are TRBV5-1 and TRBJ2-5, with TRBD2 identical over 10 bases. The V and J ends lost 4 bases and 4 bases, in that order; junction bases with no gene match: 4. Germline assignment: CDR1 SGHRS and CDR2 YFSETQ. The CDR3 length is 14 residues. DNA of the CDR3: TGCGCCAGCAGCAAAAGCGGGAGGGTAGAGACCCAGTACTTC. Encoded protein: CASSKSGRVETQYF.

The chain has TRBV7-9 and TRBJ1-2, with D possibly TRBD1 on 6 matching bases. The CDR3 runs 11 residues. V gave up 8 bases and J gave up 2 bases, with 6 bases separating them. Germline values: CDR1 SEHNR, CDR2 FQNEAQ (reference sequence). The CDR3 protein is CASGTNYGYTF. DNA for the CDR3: TGTGCCAGCGGGACAAACTATGGCTACACCTTC.

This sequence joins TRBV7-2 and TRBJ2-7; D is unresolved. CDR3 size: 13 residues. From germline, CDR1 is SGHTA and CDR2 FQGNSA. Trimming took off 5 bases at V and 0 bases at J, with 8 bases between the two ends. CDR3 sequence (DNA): TGTGCCAGCAGCCCAAGGTCCTCCTACGAGCAGTACTTC. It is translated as CASSPRSSYEQYF.

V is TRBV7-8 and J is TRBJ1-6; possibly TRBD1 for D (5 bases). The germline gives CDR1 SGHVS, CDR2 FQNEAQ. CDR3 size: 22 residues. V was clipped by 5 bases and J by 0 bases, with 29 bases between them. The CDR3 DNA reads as TGTGCCAGCAGCAACTTTAGGCCGACAGAGAAAGCCTCAATCTCCTATAATTCACCCCTCCACTTT. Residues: CASSNFRPTEKASISYNSPLHF. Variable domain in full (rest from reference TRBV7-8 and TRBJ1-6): GAGVSQSPRYKVAKRGQDVALRCDPISGHVSLFWYQQALGQGPEFLTYFQNEAQLDKSGLPSDRFFAERPEGSVSTLKIQRTQQEDSAVYLCASSNFRPTEKASISYNSPLHFGNGTRLTVT.

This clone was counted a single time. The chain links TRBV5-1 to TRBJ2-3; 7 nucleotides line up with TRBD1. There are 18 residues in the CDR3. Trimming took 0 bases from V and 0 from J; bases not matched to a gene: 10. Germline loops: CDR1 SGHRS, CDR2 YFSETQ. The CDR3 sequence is CASSLEIRTGPSTDTQYF. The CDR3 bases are TGCGCCAGCAGCTTGGAAATACGGACAGGACCTAGCACAGATACGCAGTATTTT.

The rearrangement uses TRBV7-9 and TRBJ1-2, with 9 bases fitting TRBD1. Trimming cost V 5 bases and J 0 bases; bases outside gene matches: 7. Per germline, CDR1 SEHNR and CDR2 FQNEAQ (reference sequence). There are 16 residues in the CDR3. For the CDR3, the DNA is TGTGCCAGCAGCCTCGGACAGGGGAACTCTAACTATGGCTACACCTTC. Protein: CASSLGQGNSNYGYTF.

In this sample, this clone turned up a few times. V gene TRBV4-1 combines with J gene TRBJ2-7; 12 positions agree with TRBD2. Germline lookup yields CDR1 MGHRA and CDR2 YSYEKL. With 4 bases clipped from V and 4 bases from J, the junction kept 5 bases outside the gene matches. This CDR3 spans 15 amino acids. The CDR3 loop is CASSPGLAGIYEQYF. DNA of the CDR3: TGCGCCAGCAGCCCGGGACTAGCGGGTATTTACGAGCAGTACTTC.

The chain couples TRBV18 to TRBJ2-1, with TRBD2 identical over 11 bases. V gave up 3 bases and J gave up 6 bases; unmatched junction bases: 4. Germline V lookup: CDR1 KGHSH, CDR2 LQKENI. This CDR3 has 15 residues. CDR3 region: CASSPSSGRPNEQFF. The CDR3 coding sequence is TGTGCCAGCTCACCCTCTAGCGGGAGGCCCAATGAGCAGTTCTTC.

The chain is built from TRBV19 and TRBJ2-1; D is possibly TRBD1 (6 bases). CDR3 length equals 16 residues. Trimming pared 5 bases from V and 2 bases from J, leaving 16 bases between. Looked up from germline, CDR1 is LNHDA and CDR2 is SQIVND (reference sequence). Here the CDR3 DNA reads TGTGCCAGTAGTCCCCCTCGGCAGGGGACCTACAATGAGCAGTTCTTC. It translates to CASSPPRQGTYNEQFF.

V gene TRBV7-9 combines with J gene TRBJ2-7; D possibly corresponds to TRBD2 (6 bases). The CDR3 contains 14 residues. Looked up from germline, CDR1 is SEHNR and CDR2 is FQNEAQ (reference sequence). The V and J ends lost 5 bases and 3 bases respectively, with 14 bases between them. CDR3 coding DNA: TGTGCCAGCAGCCCCCGGGACTTCTTCTACGAGCAGTACTTC. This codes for CASSPRDFFYEQYF.

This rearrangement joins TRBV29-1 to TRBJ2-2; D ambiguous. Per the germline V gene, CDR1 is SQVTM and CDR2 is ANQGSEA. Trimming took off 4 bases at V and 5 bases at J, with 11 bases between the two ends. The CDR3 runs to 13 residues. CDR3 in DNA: TGCAGCGTTGGAAAACCTCTGACCGGGGAGCTGTTTTTT. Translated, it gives CSVGKPLTGELFF.

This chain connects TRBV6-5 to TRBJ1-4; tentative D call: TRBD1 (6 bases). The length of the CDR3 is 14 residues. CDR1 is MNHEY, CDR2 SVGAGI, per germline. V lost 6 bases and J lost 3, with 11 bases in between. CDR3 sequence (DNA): TGTGCCAGCAGGCAGGGGTTTGCTAATGAAAAACTGTTTTTT. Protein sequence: CASRQGFANEKLFF.